The clone carrying this TCR beta chain was seen a handful of times. The antigen is unknown. With molecular barcodes, quantitative 5'-RACE was used to make the TCR beta libraries. From the 5' RACE reads, TCRdb called clonotypes with MiXCR, one entry per CDR3 protein. The sample includes a few hundred thousand distinct CDR3 sequences, roughly 12% of them seen just once. This sample stems from a study of CD8 T cells in ankylosing spondylitis. General study findings and limits: There was a TCR beta motif, made of fewer than 10 highly homologous variants, that appeared characteristic of ankylosing spondylitis blood.

V was clipped by 11 bases and J by 2 bases, with 15 bases between them. Germline CDR1 is SNHLY and CDR2 is FYNNEI. The length of the CDR3 is 13 residues. This TCR was recovered from a male donor with ankylosing spondylitis. The sequencing input was blood, either unsorted or a sorted T cell fraction (not recorded which). The V and J genes are TRBV2 and TRBJ1-2; a weak D match, TRBD1 (5 bases). Here the CDR3 DNA reads TGTGCCGGAAACCGGGACCGGAACTATGGCTACACCTTC. This gives the protein CAGNRDRNYGYTF.